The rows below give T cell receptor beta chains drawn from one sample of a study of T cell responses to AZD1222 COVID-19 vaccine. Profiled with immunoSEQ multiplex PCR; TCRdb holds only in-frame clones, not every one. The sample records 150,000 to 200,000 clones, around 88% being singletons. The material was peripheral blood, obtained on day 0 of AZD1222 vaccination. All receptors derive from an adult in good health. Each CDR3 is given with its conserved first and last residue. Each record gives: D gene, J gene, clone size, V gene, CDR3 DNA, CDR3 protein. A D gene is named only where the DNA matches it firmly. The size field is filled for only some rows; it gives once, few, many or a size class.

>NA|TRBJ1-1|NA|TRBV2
TGTGCCAGCAAAGTCAGCTGGGGCAACACTGAAGCTTTCTTT
CASKVSWGNTEAFF
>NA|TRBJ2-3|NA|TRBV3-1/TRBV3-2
TGTGCCAGCAGCCAAGATATTACAGGGCCCACAGATACGCAGTATTTT
CASSQDITGPTDTQYF
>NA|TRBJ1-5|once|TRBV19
TGTGCCAGTAGTATAGAGGCAGGGCAACAGCCCCAGCATTTT
CASSIEAGQQPQHF
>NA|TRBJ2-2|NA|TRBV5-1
TGCGCCAGCAGCTTGGGGACAGCGAACACCGGGGAGCTGTTTTTT
CASSLGTANTGELFF
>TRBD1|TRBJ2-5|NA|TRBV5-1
TGCGCCAGCAGCTTGGCCTCGGGGACAGCCTTCTCCCAAGAGACCCAGTACTTC
CASSLASGTAFSQETQYF
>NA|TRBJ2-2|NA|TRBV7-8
TGTGCCAGCAGCTTAGCGTCTCAGGGGCTAACCGGGGAGCTGTTTTTT
CASSLASQGLTGELFF
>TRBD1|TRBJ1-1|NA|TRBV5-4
TGTGCCAGCAGCCACGCCAGGGGGAGCACTGAAGCTTTCTTT
CASSHARGSTEAFF
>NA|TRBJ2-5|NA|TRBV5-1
TGCGCCAGCAGGGGGGTGCAGGGGATCGAGACCCAGTACTTC
CASRGVQGIETQYF
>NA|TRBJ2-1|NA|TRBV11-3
TGTGCCAGCAGCTTAGATAGGGGGGTCGGCTACAATGAGCAGTTCTTC
CASSLDRGVGYNEQFF
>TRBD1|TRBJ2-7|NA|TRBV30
TGTGCCTTTAACCTCCGGGACAGAACCTACGAGCAGTACTTC
CAFNLRDRTYEQYF
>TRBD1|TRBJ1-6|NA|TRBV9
TGTGCCAGCAGCGTAACAGGGGCTCTTCTGCCCCTCCACTTT
CASSVTGALLPLHF
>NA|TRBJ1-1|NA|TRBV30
TGTGCCTGGAGGCCCTCTGTGAACACTGAAGCTTTCTTT
CAWRPSVNTEAFF
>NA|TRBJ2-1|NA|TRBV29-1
TGCAGCGTTGGAGGGAATGAGCAGTTCTTC
CSVGGNEQFF
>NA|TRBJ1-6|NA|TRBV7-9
TGTGCCAGCAGGTTCGACAGCACTACTTCACCCCTCCACTTT
CASRFDSTTSPLHF
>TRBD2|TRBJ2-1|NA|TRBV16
TGTGCCAGCAGCCAATTTGGACTAGCGGGGGGCCATGAGCAGTTCTTC
CASSQFGLAGGHEQFF
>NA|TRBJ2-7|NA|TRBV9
TGTGCCAGCAGCGTAGTAGAAAAGGGGGAGCAGTACTTC
CASSVVEKGEQYF
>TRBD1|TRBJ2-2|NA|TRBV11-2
TGTGCCAGCAGCTCAGGTGACAGGGGGATACACGGGGAGCTGTTTTTT
CASSSGDRGIHGELFF
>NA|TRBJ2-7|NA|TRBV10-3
TGTGCCATCTCATTCGACAAGGACATCTACGAGCAGTACTTC
CAISFDKDIYEQYF
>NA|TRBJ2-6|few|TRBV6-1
TGTGCCAGCAGTGAATATCCGCCAGGGTTACGTCCAGGGGTCTCTGGGGCCAACGTCCTGACTTTC
CASSEYPPGLRPGVSGANVLTF
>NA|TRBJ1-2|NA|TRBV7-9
TGTGCCAGCAGCCCAGGAGTTCGCGGCTACACCTTC
CASSPGVRGYTF
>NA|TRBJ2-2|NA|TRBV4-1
TGCGCCAGCAGCCAAGAAGGGGGCGGGGGCACCGGGGAGCTGTTTTTT
CASSQEGGGGTGELFF
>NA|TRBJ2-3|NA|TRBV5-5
TGTGCCAGCAGCGGGTACACGTCACCCCCAGATACGCAGTATTTT
CASSGYTSPPDTQYF
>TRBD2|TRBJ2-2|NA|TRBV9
TGCGCCCGCCGCGCCTTGCCGGGCCTCGCGGGGGGGAGAACCGGGGAGCTGTTTTTT
CARRALPGLAGGRTGELFF
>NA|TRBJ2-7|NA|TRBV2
TGTGCCAGCAGCCACCGGGCCCTCACCCTCTACGAGCAGTACTTC
CASSHRALTLYEQYF
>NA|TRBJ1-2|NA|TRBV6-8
TGTGCCAGCAGTTACTCTGTAACCAACTATGGCTACACCTTC
CASSYSVTNYGYTF
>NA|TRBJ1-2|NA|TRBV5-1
TGCGCCAGCAGCTTGGCCGGGCCAGGCAATGGCTACACCTTC
CASSLAGPGNGYTF
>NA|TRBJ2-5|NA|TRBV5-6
TGTGCCAGCAGCTTAGGGGGTGTGCGAGAGACCCAGTACTTC
CASSLGGVRETQYF
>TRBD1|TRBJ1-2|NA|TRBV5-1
TGCGCCAGCAGCCGACAGGGGGACTATGGCTACACCTTC
CASSRQGDYGYTF
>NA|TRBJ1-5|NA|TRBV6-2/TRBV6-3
TGTGCCAGCAGTTATCTCGGGGGGAACAATCAGCCCCAGCATTTT
CASSYLGGNNQPQHF
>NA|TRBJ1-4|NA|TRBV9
TGTGCCAGCAGCGTAAGGGCAGGGGATGAAAAACTGTTTTTT
CASSVRAGDEKLFF
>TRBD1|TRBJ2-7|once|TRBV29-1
TGCAGCGTACTGACAGGGTACTACGAGCAGTACTTC
CSVLTGYYEQYF
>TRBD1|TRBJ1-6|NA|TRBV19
TGTGCCAGTAGTGGGGGACAGAGCTCCTATAATTCACCCCTCCACTTT
CASSGGQSSYNSPLHF
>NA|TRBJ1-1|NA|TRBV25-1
TGTGCCAGCAGTGAAGGACAGACTCTAGATCAGTTCACTGAAGCTTTCTTT
CASSEGQTLDQFTEAFF
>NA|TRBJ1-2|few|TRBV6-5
TGTGCCACCAGAGGTGCGCCTGGCTACACCTTC
CATRGAPGYTF
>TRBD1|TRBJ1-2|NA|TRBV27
TGTGCCAGCAGCCAAGACAGGGGGCCGTACACCTTC
CASSQDRGPYTF
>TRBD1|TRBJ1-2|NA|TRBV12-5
TGTGCTAGTGGCGACCGGGACAGGGGGCTGGGCTATGGCTACACCTTC
CASGDRDRGLGYGYTF
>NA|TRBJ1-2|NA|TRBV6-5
TGTGCCAGCAGCCTACGAGTTCCTTCTAACTATGGCTACACCTTC
CASSLRVPSNYGYTF
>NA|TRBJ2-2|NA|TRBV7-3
TGTGCCAGCAGCTTAATGGGCGCTTCCGGGGAGCTGTTTTTT
CASSLMGASGELFF
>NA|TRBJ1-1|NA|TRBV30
TGTGCCTGGAGTGGGTCCCACCGGTGGACTGAAGCTTTCTTT
CAWSGSHRWTEAFF
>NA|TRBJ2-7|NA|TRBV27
TGTGCCAGCAGCCGTCAGGGGGGCTTTACCTACGAGCAGTACTTC
CASSRQGGFTYEQYF
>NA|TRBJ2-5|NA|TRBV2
TGTGCCCTCGCGGGGGCTAGCGTGGAGACCCAGTACTTC
CALAGASVETQYF